This T cell receptor (beta chain) was sequenced for a study of blood T cell repertoires in COVID-19. This CDR3 has 15 residues. V was pared by 6 bases and J by 3 bases, with 5 bases of the junction left unmatched. Per the germline V gene, CDR1 is LNHDA and CDR2 is SQIVND (reference sequence). Generated by immunoSEQ multiplex PCR, the TCRdb table keeps only in-frame clones and is missing some. The data show roughly 140,000 clones, around 81% seen once. This receptor was identified in a human donor in a cohort sampled during active COVID-19. The V and J genes are TRBV19 and TRBJ2-3; TRBD2 aligns across 11 bases. The sequenced sample consisted of peripheral blood. Here the CDR3 reads CASRISGRGTDTQYF. The CDR3, as DNA: TGTGCCAGTAGGATTAGCGGGAGGGGAACAGATACGCAGTATTTT.